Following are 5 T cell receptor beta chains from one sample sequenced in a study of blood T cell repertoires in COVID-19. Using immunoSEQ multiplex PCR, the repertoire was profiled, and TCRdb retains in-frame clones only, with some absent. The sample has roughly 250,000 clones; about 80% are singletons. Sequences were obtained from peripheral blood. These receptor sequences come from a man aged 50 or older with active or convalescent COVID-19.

DNA for the CDR3: TGCGCCAGCAGCTTGACTAGCGGTAACTCTGGGGCCAACGTCCTGACTTTC. Encoded protein: CASSLTSGNSGANVLTF. V gene TRBV5-1 combines with J gene TRBJ2-6; 8 bases are a match to TRBD2. After removal of 1 base from V and 0 bases from J, the junction contained 3 bases not matched to a gene. The CDR3 totals 17 residues. The germline V gene encodes CDR1 SGHRS and CDR2 YFSETQ.

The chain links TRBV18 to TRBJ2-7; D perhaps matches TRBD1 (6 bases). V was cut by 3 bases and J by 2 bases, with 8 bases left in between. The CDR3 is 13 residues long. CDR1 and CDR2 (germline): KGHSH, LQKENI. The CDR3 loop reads CASSPAGAYEQYF. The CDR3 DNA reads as TGTGCCAGCTCACCGGCAGGGGCCTACGAGCAGTACTTC.

Written as DNA, the CDR3 is TGTGCCAGCAGCCTTTGGCAGGATCCCACTGAAGCTTTCTTT. Translated: CASSLWQDPTEAFF. The chain employs TRBV16 and TRBJ1-1; the D is unclear. Germline V lookup: CDR1 KGHSY, CDR2 FQNENV. This CDR3 has 14 amino acids. V lost 4 bases and J lost 4, with 13 bases in between.

The CDR3 DNA reads as TGTGCCAGCAGCCACGGGGGGGAGCTGTTTTTT. Amino acid sequence: CASSHGGELFF. The rearrangement links TRBV6-2 or TRBV6-3 to TRBJ2-2; D uncertain. Trimming took 6 bases from V and 8 from J, leaving 7 bases between them. Germline CDR1 is MNHEY and CDR2 is SVGEGT. The CDR3 has 11 residues.

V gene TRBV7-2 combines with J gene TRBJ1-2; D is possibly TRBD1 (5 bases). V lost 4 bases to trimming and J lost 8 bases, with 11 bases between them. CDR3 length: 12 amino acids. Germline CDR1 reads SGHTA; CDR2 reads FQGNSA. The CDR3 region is CASSSSRVGYTF. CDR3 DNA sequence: TGTGCCAGCAGCTCGAGCAGGGTAGGCTACACCTTC.